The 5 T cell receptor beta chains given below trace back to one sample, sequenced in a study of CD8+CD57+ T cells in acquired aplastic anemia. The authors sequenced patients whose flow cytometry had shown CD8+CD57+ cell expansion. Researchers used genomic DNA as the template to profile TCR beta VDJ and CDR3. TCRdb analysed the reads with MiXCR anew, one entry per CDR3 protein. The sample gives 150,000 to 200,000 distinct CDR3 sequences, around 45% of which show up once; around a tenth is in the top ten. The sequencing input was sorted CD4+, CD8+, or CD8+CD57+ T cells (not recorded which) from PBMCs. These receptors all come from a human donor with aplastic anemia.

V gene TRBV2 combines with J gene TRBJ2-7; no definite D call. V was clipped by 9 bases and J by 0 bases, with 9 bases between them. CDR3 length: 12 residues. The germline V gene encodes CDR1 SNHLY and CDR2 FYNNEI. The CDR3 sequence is CARGRYSYEQYF. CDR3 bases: TGTGCCAGAGGACGGTACTCCTACGAGCAGTACTTC. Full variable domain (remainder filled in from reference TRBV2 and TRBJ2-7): EPEVTQTPSHQVTQMGQEVILRCVPISNHLYFYWYRQILGQKVEFLVSFYNNEISEKSEIFDDQFSVERPDGSNFTLKIRSTKLEDSAMYFCARGRYSYEQYFGPGTRLTVT.

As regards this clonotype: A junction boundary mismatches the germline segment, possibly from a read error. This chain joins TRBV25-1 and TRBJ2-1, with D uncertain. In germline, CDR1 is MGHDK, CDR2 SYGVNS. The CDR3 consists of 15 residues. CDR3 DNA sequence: TGCGCCAGCAGTGCCGGGTCCCTCACCCACAATGAGCAGTTCTTC. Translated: CASSAGSLTHNEQFF.

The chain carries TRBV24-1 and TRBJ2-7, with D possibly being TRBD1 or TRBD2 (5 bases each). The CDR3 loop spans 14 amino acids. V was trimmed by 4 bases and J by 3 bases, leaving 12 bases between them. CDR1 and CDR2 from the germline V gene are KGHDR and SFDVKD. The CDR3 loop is CATSDTGTLYEQYF. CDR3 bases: TGTGCCACCAGTGACACCGGGACCCTCTACGAGCAGTACTTC.

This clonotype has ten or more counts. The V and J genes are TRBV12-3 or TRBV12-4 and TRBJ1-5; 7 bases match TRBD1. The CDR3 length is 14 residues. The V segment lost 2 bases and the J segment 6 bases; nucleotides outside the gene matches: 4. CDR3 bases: TGTGCCAGCAGTTTATCTCAGGGGGGTCAGCCCCAGCATTTT. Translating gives CASSLSQGGQPQHF.

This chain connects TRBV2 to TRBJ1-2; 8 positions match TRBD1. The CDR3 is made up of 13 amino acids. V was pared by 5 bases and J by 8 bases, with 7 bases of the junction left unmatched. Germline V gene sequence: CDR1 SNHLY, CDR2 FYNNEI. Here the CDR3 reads CASSWTGTEGYTF. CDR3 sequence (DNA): TGTGCCAGCAGTTGGACAGGGACTGAGGGCTACACCTTC.